This T cell receptor (beta chain) is from a study of CD8 T cells in Susac syndrome. The CDR3 spans 13 residues. Random hexamers were used to reverse transcribe about 0.45 to 1 ug of RNA. TCRdb reprocessed the immunoSEQ multiplex PCR reads via MiXCR and lists one record per CDR3 protein. The table records about 300,000 distinct CDR3 sequences, about 91% of them present only once. The chain carries TRBV21-1 and TRBJ1-4. TRBV21-1 is shown as a pseudogene. Material for sequencing was CD4+ T cells from PBMCs. This TCR came from a human donor with multiple sclerosis. CDR3 nucleotides: TGTGCCAGCAGCAAAATGGAGTCCCGGGGACTGTTTTTT. Amino acid sequence: CASSKMESRGLFF.